This is a list of T cell receptor beta chains from one sample in a study of blood T cell repertoires in COVID-19. This table comes from immunoSEQ multiplex PCR, and its TCRdb copy is limited to in-frame clones, with some not included. The table records some 100,000 clones, just over 85% of them present only once. Sequencing input: peripheral blood. The receptors here all came from a man in his forties or fifties with COVID-19, enrolled during active disease. Each CDR3 is given with its conserved first and last residue. Size is omitted from some rows. Given values are once, few, many or a class for expanded clones.

J	size	V	CDR3
TRBJ2-3	NA	TRBV2	CASNTGTDTDTQYF
TRBJ1-3	few	TRBV2	CASRREPSGNTIYF
TRBJ2-2	once	TRBV18	CASSSTGLAGANTGELFF
TRBJ2-7	NA	TRBV5-4	CASSSSGGATHEQYF
TRBJ1-1	NA	TRBV2	CASSGQWNTEAFF
TRBJ1-1	NA	TRBV11-2	CASSLGTGFSRAFF
TRBJ1-6	NA	TRBV4-2	CASSQDLPAGGNSPLHF
TRBJ2-1	NA	TRBV11-1	CASSLDQGFYNEQFF
TRBJ2-7	once	TRBV7-2	CASSPTGSMALEQYF
TRBJ1-5	NA	TRBV19	CATTDRNNQPQHF
TRBJ1-4	NA	TRBV27	CASSLREGAGEKLFF
TRBJ1-4	NA	TRBV6-6	CASSYSRTGGEKLFF
TRBJ2-3	NA	TRBV9	CASSVGQSTDTQYF
TRBJ2-2	NA	TRBV7-9	CASGRGSGELFF
TRBJ2-7	NA	TRBV5-1	CASSLGAGQSYEQYF
TRBJ2-7	once	TRBV4-1	CASSQDPLAGFGQYF
TRBJ2-5	NA	TRBV12-3/TRBV12-4	CASSPLIQGTQYF
TRBJ1-1	few	TRBV10-2	CASSLGRNTEAFF
TRBJ2-5	once	TRBV2	CASSVETTTPQYF
TRBJ2-7	NA	TRBV10-1	CASQQGYEQYF
TRBJ2-1	NA	TRBV7-2	CASCLSALSAHEQFF
TRBJ1-2	NA	TRBV19	CASSPGIGYTF
TRBJ1-3	NA	TRBV2	CASSTGLPGNTIYF
TRBJ1-3	once	TRBV3-1/TRBV3-2	CASSPTGKTGNTIYF
TRBJ1-1	NA	TRBV15	CATSRDVGQGIAFF
TRBJ1-2	NA	TRBV2	CASNQDSYYGYTF
TRBJ2-5	NA	TRBV10-3	CAISDTPGGTRQTQYF
TRBJ1-3	NA	TRBV5-1	CASSLDIPQAGNTIYF
TRBJ1-2	NA	TRBV28	CASSITSTNYGYTF
TRBJ1-1	NA	TRBV27	CASNRGVNTEAFF
TRBJ2-1	NA	TRBV14	CASSQNYRGPFRQFF
TRBJ2-2	once	TRBV19	CASSIDQGGELFF
TRBJ1-6	NA	TRBV28	CASSSGMHSPLHF
TRBJ1-1	few	TRBV3-1/TRBV3-2	CASSIHTGEAFF
TRBJ1-5	NA	TRBV5-1	CASSDSGQINQPQHF
TRBJ2-1	once	TRBV19	CASSSPLLAGGPNEQFF
TRBJ1-2	NA	TRBV6-1	CASSESQGARGYGYTF
TRBJ2-5	NA	TRBV5-4	CASTPGGQETQYF
TRBJ1-5	NA	TRBV10-2	CASSDHRGNQPQHF
TRBJ1-1	NA	TRBV6-1	CASREGGHRVNTEAFF
TRBJ2-7	NA	TRBV18	CASYPESGLADEQYF
TRBJ2-3	NA	TRBV5-5	CASSPPGDTQYF
TRBJ2-7	NA	TRBV5-4	CASSPAGSYEQYF
TRBJ1-3	NA	TRBV9	CASSVDSPGQREGNTIYF
TRBJ1-2	NA	TRBV6-6	CASSYAPDRGGYGYTF
TRBJ1-4	NA	TRBV30	CAWSATGTTPEKLFF
TRBJ2-7	NA	TRBV4-1	CASSHSTGANEQYF
TRBJ1-1	NA	TRBV18	CASSPRARLDEAFF
TRBJ1-4	once	TRBV6-6	CASSLTTGGGVKEKLFF
TRBJ1-5	NA	TRBV28	CASSRDISNQPQHF
TRBJ1-2	NA	TRBV19	CASSVGQPNYGYTF
TRBJ1-2	NA	TRBV3-1/TRBV3-2	CASSQVAGRLNYGYTF